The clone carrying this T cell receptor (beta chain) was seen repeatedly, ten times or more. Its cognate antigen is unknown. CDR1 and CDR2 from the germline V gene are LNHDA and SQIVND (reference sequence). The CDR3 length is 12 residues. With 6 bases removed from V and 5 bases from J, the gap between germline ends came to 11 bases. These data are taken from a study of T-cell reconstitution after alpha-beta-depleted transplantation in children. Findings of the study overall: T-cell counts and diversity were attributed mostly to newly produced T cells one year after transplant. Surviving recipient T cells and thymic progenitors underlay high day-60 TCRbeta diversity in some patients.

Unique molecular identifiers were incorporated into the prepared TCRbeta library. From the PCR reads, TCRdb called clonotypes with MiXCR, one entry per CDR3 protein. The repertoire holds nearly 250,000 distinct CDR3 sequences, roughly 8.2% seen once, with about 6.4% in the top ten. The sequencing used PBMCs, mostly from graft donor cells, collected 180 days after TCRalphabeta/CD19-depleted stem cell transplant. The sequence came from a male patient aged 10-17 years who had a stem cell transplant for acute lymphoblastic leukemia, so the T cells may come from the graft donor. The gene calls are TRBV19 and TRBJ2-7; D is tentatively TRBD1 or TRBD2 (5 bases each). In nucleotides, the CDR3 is TGTGCCAGTAGCATGTGGGGGAACGAGCAGTACTTC. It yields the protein CASSMWGNEQYF.